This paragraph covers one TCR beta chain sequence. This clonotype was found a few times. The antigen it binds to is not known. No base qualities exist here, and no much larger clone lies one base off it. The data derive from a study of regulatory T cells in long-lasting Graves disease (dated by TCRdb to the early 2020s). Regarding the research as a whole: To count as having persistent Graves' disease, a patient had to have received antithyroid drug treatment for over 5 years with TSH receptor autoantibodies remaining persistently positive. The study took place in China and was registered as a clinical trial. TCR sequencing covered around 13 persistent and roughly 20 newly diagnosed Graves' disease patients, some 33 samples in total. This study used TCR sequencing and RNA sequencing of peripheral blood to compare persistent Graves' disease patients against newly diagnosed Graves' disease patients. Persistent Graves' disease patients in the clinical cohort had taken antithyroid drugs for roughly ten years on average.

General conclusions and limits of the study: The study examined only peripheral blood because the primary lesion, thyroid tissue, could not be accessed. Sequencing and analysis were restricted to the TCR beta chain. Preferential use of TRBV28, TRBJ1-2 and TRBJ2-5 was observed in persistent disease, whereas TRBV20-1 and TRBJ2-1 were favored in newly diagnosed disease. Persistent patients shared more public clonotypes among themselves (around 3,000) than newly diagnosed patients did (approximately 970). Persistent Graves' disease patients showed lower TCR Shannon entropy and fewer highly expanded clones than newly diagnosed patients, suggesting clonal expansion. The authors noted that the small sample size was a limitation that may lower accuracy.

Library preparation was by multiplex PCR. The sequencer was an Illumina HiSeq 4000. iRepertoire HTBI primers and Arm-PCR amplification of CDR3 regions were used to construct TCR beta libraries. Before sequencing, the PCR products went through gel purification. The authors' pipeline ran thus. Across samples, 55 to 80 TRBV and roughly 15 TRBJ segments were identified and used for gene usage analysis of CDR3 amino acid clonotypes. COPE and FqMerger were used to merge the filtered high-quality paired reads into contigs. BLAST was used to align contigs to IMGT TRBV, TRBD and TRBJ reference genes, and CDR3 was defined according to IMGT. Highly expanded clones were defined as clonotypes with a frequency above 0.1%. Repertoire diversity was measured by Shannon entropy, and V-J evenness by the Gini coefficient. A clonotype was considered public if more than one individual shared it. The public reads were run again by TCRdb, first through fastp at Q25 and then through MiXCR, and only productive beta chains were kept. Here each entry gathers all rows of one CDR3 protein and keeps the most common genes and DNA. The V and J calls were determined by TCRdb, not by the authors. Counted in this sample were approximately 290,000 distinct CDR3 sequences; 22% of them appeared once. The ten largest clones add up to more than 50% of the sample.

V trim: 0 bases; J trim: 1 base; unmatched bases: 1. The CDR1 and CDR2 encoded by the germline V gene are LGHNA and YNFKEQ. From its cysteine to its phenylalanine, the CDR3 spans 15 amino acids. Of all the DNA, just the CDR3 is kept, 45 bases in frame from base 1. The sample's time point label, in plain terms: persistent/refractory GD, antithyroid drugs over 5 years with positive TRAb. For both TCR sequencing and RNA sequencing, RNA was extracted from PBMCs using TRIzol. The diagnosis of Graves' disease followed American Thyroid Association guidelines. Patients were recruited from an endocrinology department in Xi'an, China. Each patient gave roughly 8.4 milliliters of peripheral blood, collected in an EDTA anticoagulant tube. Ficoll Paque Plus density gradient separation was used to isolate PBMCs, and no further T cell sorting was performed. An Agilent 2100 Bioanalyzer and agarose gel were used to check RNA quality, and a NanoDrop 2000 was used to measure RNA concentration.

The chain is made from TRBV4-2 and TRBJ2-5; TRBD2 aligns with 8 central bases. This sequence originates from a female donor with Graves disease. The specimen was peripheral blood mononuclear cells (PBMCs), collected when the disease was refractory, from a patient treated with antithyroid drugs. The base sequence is TGTGCCAGCAGCCAAGATCGGGGGGGCCAAGAGACCCAGTACTTC. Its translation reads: CASSQDRGGQETQYF.